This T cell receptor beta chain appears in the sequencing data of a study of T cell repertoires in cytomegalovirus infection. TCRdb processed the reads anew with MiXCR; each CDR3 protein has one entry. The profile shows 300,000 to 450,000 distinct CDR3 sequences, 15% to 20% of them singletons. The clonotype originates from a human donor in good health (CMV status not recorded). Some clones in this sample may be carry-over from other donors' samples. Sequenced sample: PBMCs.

The CDR3 nucleotides read TGCAGTGCTAGAGATCGGTCGGGGGGCAATCAGCCCCAGCATTTT. This gives the protein CSARDRSGGNQPQHF. The chain recombines TRBV20-1 with TRBJ1-5, with TRBD1 as a possible D gene (5 bases). V lost 0 bases and J lost 2, with 11 bases in between. The CDR3 sequence is 15 residues long. Per the germline V gene, CDR1 is DFQATT and CDR2 is SNEGSKA (reference sequence).